The 27 T cell receptor beta chains presented below share a single source sample, sequenced in a study of OX40 agonist ivuxolimab in advanced cancers. Clones were sequenced by immunoSEQ multiplex PCR, and TCRdb holds only the in-frame ones, with some missing. Of 80,000 to 95,000 clones detected, roughly 87% appear once; the ten largest clones hold 1.3% to 1.5%. Material: CD4+ or CD8+ T cells sorted from blood, obtained in a trial of the OX40 agonist ivuxolimab. The receptors originated from an adult with an advanced solid tumor such as melanoma, head and neck, liver or kidney cancer.

The rearrangement links TRBV9 to TRBJ2-2, with D maybe TRBD2 (7 bases). From germline, CDR1 is SGDLS and CDR2 YYNGEE. Trimming removed 1 base from V and 1 base from J, with 14 bases in between. This CDR3 has 17 residues. Here the CDR3 DNA reads TGTGCCAGCAGCGTATGGTTGGGAGGGGGGAACACCGGGGAGCTGTTTTTT. Translated, it gives CASSVWLGGGNTGELFF.

This sequence joins TRBV6-1 and TRBJ2-1; TRBD2 is a possible D gene (6 bases). CDR1 is MNHNS and CDR2 is SASEGT in the germline V gene. The length of the CDR3 is 15 residues. Deletions cut 7 bases from V and 2 bases from J, with 15 bases between. CDR3 in DNA: TGTGCCAGCACCCCCGGGGGTCCGCCCTACAATGAGCAGTTCTTC. Translated: CASTPGGPPYNEQFF.

J is TRBJ1-1 and V is TRBV30; D gene ambiguous. Trimming took off 2 bases at V and 7 bases at J, with 11 bases between the two ends. From germline, CDR1 is GTSNPN and CDR2 SVGIG (reference sequence). This CDR3 has 12 residues. CDR3 amino acids: CAWSPTGREAFF. In DNA form, the CDR3 reads TGTGCCTGGAGTCCTACGGGCCGTGAAGCTTTCTTT.

This rearrangement joins TRBV6-1 to TRBJ1-4, with D possibly being TRBD1 (6 bases). The CDR3 has 12 amino acids. Between the trimmed V and J ends, which lost 11 bases and 4 bases, there was a span of 11 bases. Germline V gene data show CDR1 as MNHNS and CDR2 as SASEGT. CDR3 residues: CAGGLSNEKLFF. CDR3 in DNA: TGTGCCGGGGGGCTGAGTAATGAAAAACTGTTTTTT.

The genes are TRBV7-2 and TRBJ2-7; D may be TRBD2 (6 bases). The CDR3 runs to 15 residues. CDR1 is SGHTA, CDR2 FQGNSA, per germline. Between the trimmed V and J ends, which lost 3 bases and 2 bases, there was a span of 14 bases. In DNA, the CDR3 is TGTGCCAGCAGCTTGGGGGAGGCCGGGCCCTACGAGCAGTACTTC. Translated: CASSLGEAGPYEQYF.

This clone has just one count. V and J are TRBV10-3 and TRBJ1-1, with 7 positions matching TRBD1. CDR1 and CDR2 (germline): ENHRY, SYGVKD. This CDR3 is 12 amino acids long. Trimming cost V 6 bases and J 8 bases; bases outside gene matches: 6. The CDR3 DNA is TGTGCCATCAGCTCGACAGGGCACGAAGCTTTCTTT. This codes for CAISSTGHEAFF.

The chain couples TRBV5-1 to TRBJ1-1; D call uncertain. The CDR3 covers 14 residues. CDR1 and CDR2 from the germline V gene are SGHRS and YFSETQ. V gave up 3 bases and J gave up 4 bases, with 13 bases separating them. CDR3 DNA sequence: TGCGCCAGCAGCTCCGGGCCTACCAGCACTGAAGCTTTCTTT. It yields the protein CASSSGPTSTEAFF.

The rearrangement joins TRBV7-2 to TRBJ1-2, with D uncertain. The CDR3 extends over 14 amino acids. The V gene lost 5 bases and the J gene lost 9 bases, with 19 bases spanning the gap. Germline V gene data show CDR1 as SGHTA and CDR2 as FQGNSA. CDR3 bases: TGTGCCAGCAGCCCACAGCCTTCCTCTAGGAGCTACACCTTC. Protein product: CASSPQPSSRSYTF.

The chain has TRBV30 and TRBJ1-3, with D possibly TRBD1 on 5 matching bases. CDR1 is GTSNPN, CDR2 SVGIG, per germline (reference sequence). V shed 4 bases and J shed 0 bases, with 13 bases lying between them. This CDR3 has 15 residues. The CDR3 nucleotides read TGTGCCTGGACTCGGGGCGGTCTCTCTGGAAACACCATATATTTT. Residues: CAWTRGGLSGNTIYF.

V and J are TRBV4-2 and TRBJ2-3; 10 nucleotides align to TRBD2. CDR3 length: 15 amino acids. Germline lookup yields CDR1 LGHNA and CDR2 YNFKEQ. The V gene end was trimmed by 4 bases and the J gene end by 6 bases; junction bases not matched to a gene: 7. The CDR3 region has the DNA TGTGCCAGCAGCCTTAGCGGGGGGACACCGGATACGCAGTATTTT. Translation: CASSLSGGTPDTQYF.

The gene calls are TRBV5-1 and TRBJ1-5; 7 bases line up with TRBD1. With V trimmed by 4 bases and J by 2 bases, 6 bases remained unmatched. The V gene's germline CDR1 is SGHRS and CDR2 YFSETQ. The CDR3 consists of 15 residues. The CDR3 sequence: CASSLTGSGNQPQHF. The DNA for the CDR3 is TGCGCCAGCAGCCTGACAGGGTCGGGCAATCAGCCCCAGCATTTT.

The chain recombines TRBV6-5 with TRBJ2-1; no firm D call. Trimming removed 5 bases from V and 4 bases from J, with 6 bases in between. The CDR3 contains 12 residues. Germline V CDR1 and CDR2: MNHEY, SVGAGI. The CDR3 here is CASSSRYNEQFF. The CDR3 nucleotides are TGTGCCAGCAGTAGTAGGTACAATGAGCAGTTCTTC.

A single count supports this clone. This chain connects TRBV6-5 to TRBJ2-5; the match to TRBD2 covers 9 bases. The CDR3 has 13 amino acids. In germline, CDR1 is MNHEY, CDR2 SVGAGI. The V and J ends lost 6 bases and 5 bases, in that order; junction bases with no gene match: 4. In nucleotides, the CDR3 is TGTGCCAGCAGGAAGGCGGGGGGGGAGACCCAGTACTTC. This gives the protein CASRKAGGETQYF.

The chain combines TRBV28 with TRBJ2-6; TRBD1 matches 8 bases. The germline CDR1 and CDR2 sequences are MDHEN and SYDVKM. The junction had 15 bases not matched to a gene; V was cut back by 7 bases and J by 4 bases. This CDR3 comprises 18 residues. In DNA form, the CDR3 reads TGTGCCAGCACCGGGGACAGGTTTGAGACTCTGGGGGCCAACGTCCTGACTTTC. This translates into CASTGDRFETLGANVLTF.

This clone was seen just once. V is TRBV5-1 and J is TRBJ2-1; 10 bases are shared with TRBD2. Germline V gene sequence: CDR1 SGHRS, CDR2 YFSETQ. V trimming: 4 bases; J trimming: 5 bases; junction bases outside the gene matches: 6. The CDR3 is 15 amino acids. The CDR3 DNA is TGCGCCAGCAGCGACACTAGCGGGGCGAACAATGAGCAGTTCTTC. Translating gives CASSDTSGANNEQFF. The full variable domain, completed using reference TRBV5-1 and TRBJ2-1, is KAGVTQTPRYLIKTRGQQVTLSCSPISGHRSVSWYQQTPGQGLQFLFEYFSETQRNKGNFPGRFSGRQFSNSRSEMNVSTLELGDSALYLCASSDTSGANNEQFFGPGTRLTVL.

This chain connects TRBV30 to TRBJ1-4, with unresolved D. Deletions cut 0 bases from V and 4 bases from J, with 12 bases between. This CDR3 contains 15 residues. CDR1 GTSNPN and CDR2 SVGIG come from the germline V gene (reference sequence). In DNA, the CDR3 is TGTGCCTGGAGTGTCGAGGAGCTGCTTAATGAAAAACTGTTTTTT. Residues: CAWSVEELLNEKLFF. The entire variable domain, with the rest obtained from reference TRBV30 and TRBJ1-4, is as follows: SQTIHQWPATLVQPVGSPLSLECTVEGTSNPNLYWYRQAAGRGLQLLFYSVGIGQISSEVPQNLSASRPQDRQFILSSKKLLLSDSGFYLCAWSVEELLNEKLFFGSGTQLSVL.

The gene calls are TRBV9 and TRBJ2-5, with D perhaps matching TRBD1 (6 bases). Germline V CDR1 and CDR2: SGDLS, YYNGEE. Trimming removed 0 bases at V and 1 base at J, with 7 bases between. The CDR3 has 14 residues. The CDR3, as DNA: TGTGCCAGCAGCGTAGACAGGGCCCAAGAGACCCAGTACTTC. It specifies CASSVDRAQETQYF. The full variable domain, completed using reference TRBV9 and TRBJ2-5, is DSGVTQTPKHLITATGQRVTLRCSPRSGDLSVYWYQQSLDQGLQFLIQYYNGEERAKGNILERFSAQQFPDLHSELNLSSLELGDSALYFCASSVDRAQETQYFGPGTRLLVL.

V gene TRBV9 combines with J gene TRBJ2-2; 8 nucleotides match TRBD1. CDR3 length: 16 amino acids. Germline V gives CDR1 SGDLS, CDR2 YYNGEE. J lost 4 bases, V lost 3 bases, and 8 bases had no gene match. CDR3 nucleotides: TGTGCCAGCAGCGCCCCGGGACAGGACGTCACCGGGGAGCTGTTTTTT. Its protein product is CASSAPGQDVTGELFF.

This sequence joins TRBV5-1 and TRBJ1-6, with D hard to call. The germline gives CDR1 SGHRS, CDR2 YFSETQ. The CDR3 length is 15 residues. Trimming cost V 1 base and J 10 bases, with 15 bases left between them. CDR3 loop: CASSLRTRSDSPLHF. CDR3 sequence (DNA): TGCGCCAGCAGCTTGCGGACCAGGTCGGACTCACCCCTCCACTTT. The whole variable domain, remainder taken from reference TRBV5-1 and TRBJ1-6, is KAGVTQTPRYLIKTRGQQVTLSCSPISGHRSVSWYQQTPGQGLQFLFEYFSETQRNKGNFPGRFSGRQFSNSRSEMNVSTLELGDSALYLCASSLRTRSDSPLHFGNGTRLTVT.

This rearrangement joins TRBV6-1 to TRBJ2-1; possibly TRBD1 for D (8 bases). The CDR3 has 15 amino acids. CDR1 and CDR2 from the germline V gene are MNHNS and SASEGT. With 8 bases removed from V and 9 bases from J, the gap between germline ends came to 23 bases. The CDR3 loop is CASPPGQGGGGEQFF. The CDR3 DNA reads TGTGCCAGCCCCCCCGGACAGGGCGGGGGTGGTGAGCAGTTCTTC.

The chain has TRBV30 and TRBJ2-4; TRBD1 matches 7 bases. This CDR3 comprises 13 residues. The V gene end was trimmed by 3 bases and the J gene end by 7 bases; junction bases not matched to a gene: 6. CDR1 GTSNPN and CDR2 SVGIG come from the germline V gene (reference sequence). Written as DNA, the CDR3 is TGTGCCTGGAGCGCAGGGGGATTGAACATTCAGTACTTC. This encodes CAWSAGGLNIQYF.

The chain couples TRBV5-1 to TRBJ1-1; the D gene is possibly TRBD1 (5 bases). Germline assignment: CDR1 SGHRS and CDR2 YFSETQ. V was clipped by 0 bases and J by 2 bases, with 8 bases between them. The CDR3 has 14 amino acids. CDR3 coding DNA: TGCGCCAGCAGCTTGGGACAGACTAACACTGAAGCTTTCTTT. Protein product: CASSLGQTNTEAFF. Full variable domain (outside the CDR3, taken from reference TRBV5-1 and TRBJ1-1): KAGVTQTPRYLIKTRGQQVTLSCSPISGHRSVSWYQQTPGQGLQFLFEYFSETQRNKGNFPGRFSGRQFSNSRSEMNVSTLELGDSALYLCASSLGQTNTEAFFGQGTRLTVV.

The DNA of the CDR3 is TGTGCCAGCAGCCAAGACGAAAGCCGATCCTCAGGAAACACCATATATTTT. Its protein is CASSQDESRSSGNTIYF. The gene calls are TRBV4-2 and TRBJ1-3; D call uncertain. Between the trimmed V and J ends, which lost 0 bases and 4 bases, there was a span of 16 bases. This CDR3 region has 17 residues. Germline lookup yields CDR1 LGHNA and CDR2 YNFKEQ.

CDR3 sequence (DNA): TGTGCCAGCAGCTTACTAGCGGGAGGCCATGGCGGGGAGCTGTTTTTT. Translating gives CASSLLAGGHGGELFF. V is TRBV7-3 and J is TRBJ2-2; 11 bases line up with TRBD2. V gave up 2 bases and J gave up 7 bases; unmatched junction bases: 6. Germline CDR1 and CDR2: SGHTA and FQGTGA. This CDR3 is 16 amino acids long.

About this clone itself: An end of the junction differs from the germline gene, which may be a read error. The CDR3 reads CVSSLVSASGGNEQFF. The CDR3 bases are TGTGTCAGCAGCTTAGTCTCGGCTAGCGGGGGCAATGAGCAGTTCTTC. The gene calls are TRBV11-2 and TRBJ2-1; TRBD2 matches at 10 bases. CDR3 length: 16 residues. Germline CDR1 reads SGHAT; CDR2 reads FQNNGV. The whole variable domain, filled in from reference TRBV11-2 and TRBJ2-1, reads EAGVAQSPRYKIIEKRQSVAFWCNPISGHATLYWYQQILGQGPKLLIQFQNNGVVDDSQLPKDRFSAERLKGVDSTLKIQPAKLEDSAVYLCVSSLVSASGGNEQFFGPGTRLTVL.

The genes are TRBV7-9 and TRBJ1-3; D unresolved. The V and J ends lost 6 bases and 0 bases respectively, with 6 bases between them. The CDR3 sequence is 13 residues long. Germline V gene data show CDR1 as SEHNR and CDR2 as FQNEAQ (reference sequence). The CDR3 sequence: CASSLVSGNTIYF. DNA for the CDR3: TGTGCCAGCAGTCTAGTCTCTGGAAACACCATATATTTT. Drawing the rest from reference TRBV7-9 and TRBJ1-3, the complete variable domain is DTGVSQNPRHKITKRGQNVTFRCDPISEHNRLYWYRQTLGQGPEFLTYFQNEAQLEKSRLLSDRFSAERPKGSFSTLEIQRTEQGDSAMYLCASSLVSGNTIYFGEGSWLTVV.

The J gene is TRBJ2-3, the V gene TRBV9; D gene unclear. Looked up from germline, CDR1 is SGDLS and CDR2 is YYNGEE. V lost 4 bases and J 4 bases, leaving 7 bases between the germline ends. This CDR3 comprises 12 residues. The CDR3 DNA reads TGTGCCAGCAGCCTGCGCCCAGATACGCAGTATTTT. Its protein product is CASSLRPDTQYF.